These 32 T cell receptor beta chains were sequenced from one sample in a study of cytomegalovirus exposure and HLA in healthy donors. Primers included in the PCR were 60 Vbeta and 13 Jbeta primers. Using immunoSEQ multiplex PCR, the repertoire was profiled, and TCRdb retains in-frame clones only, with some absent. Of 130,000 or so clones listed, about four fifths are singletons. The sequencing input was PBMCs. The receptor set was obtained from a young woman in good health and CMV-seronegative.

This rearrangement joins TRBV6-5 to TRBJ1-1, with 7 nucleotides matching TRBD1. The CDR3 contains 14 residues. The V segment lost 6 bases and the J segment 5 bases; nucleotides outside the gene matches: 9. Germline V gives CDR1 MNHEY, CDR2 SVGAGI. The CDR3 region has the DNA TGTGCCAGCAGCCCGGACAGGAAGGGTACTGAAGCTTTCTTT. Translated, it gives CASSPDRKGTEAFF.

This chain uses TRBV9 with TRBJ2-2, with TRBD1 identical over 7 bases. Unmatched junction bases numbered 3, after V lost 4 bases and J lost 6 bases. CDR3 size: 13 residues. CDR1 and CDR2 from the germline V gene are SGDLS and YYNGEE. This chain's CDR3 is CASSPGTAGELFF. CDR3 DNA sequence: TGTGCCAGCAGCCCCGGGACAGCCGGGGAGCTGTTTTTT.

This clone was counted only a few times. The sample contains more than one DNA sequence encoding this CDR3. The gene calls are TRBV29-1 and TRBJ1-2; 8 bases agree with TRBD1. CDR1 is SQVTM and CDR2 is ANQGSEA in the germline V gene. The CDR3 length is 10 residues. J lost 6 bases, V lost 7 bases, and 1 base had no gene match. CDR3 nucleotides: TGCAGCGCGGGACAGGATGGCTACACCTTC. This translates into CSAGQDGYTF.

The chain employs TRBV11-3 and TRBJ2-2, with 10 bases fitting TRBD1. Per the germline V gene, CDR1 is SGHNT and CDR2 is YENEEA. With V trimmed by 5 bases and J by 6 bases, 6 bases remained unmatched. The CDR3 loop spans 15 amino acids. In nucleotides, the CDR3 is TGTGCCAGCAGCGGGACAGGGGTATGGGCCGGGGAGCTGTTTTTT. This translates into CASSGTGVWAGELFF.

The chain employs TRBV7-9 and TRBJ1-4; a weak D match, TRBD1 (6 bases). In germline, CDR1 is SEHNR, CDR2 FQNEAQ (reference sequence). Trimming removed 1 base at V and 7 bases at J, with 16 bases between. The CDR3 sequence is 16 residues long. This chain's CDR3 is CASSLVGRGHTEKLFF. Written as DNA, the CDR3 is TGTGCCAGCAGCTTAGTGGGGAGGGGACACACTGAAAAACTGTTTTTT.

The rearrangement joins TRBV4-3 to TRBJ2-3, with a weak D call TRBD2 (6 bases). The CDR3 is 18 residues long. The V and J ends lost 0 bases and 2 bases respectively, with 18 bases between them. CDR1 and CDR2 from the germline V gene are LGHNA and YSLEER. CDR3 nucleotide sequence: TGCGCCAGCAGCCAAGACCAGTCGACAGCGGGCTACACAGATACGCAGTATTTT. This codes for CASSQDQSTAGYTDTQYF.

The chain links TRBV27 to TRBJ2-7; TRBD2 matches at 7 bases. V was pared by 6 bases and J by 6 bases, with 14 bases of the junction left unmatched. The CDR3 extends over 15 amino acids. Germline loops: CDR1 MNHEY, CDR2 SMNVEV (reference sequence). The CDR3 loop reads CASSSRESPFVEQYF. DNA for the CDR3: TGTGCCAGCAGCTCGCGGGAGTCACCGTTCGTCGAGCAGTACTTC.

The chain recombines TRBV6-1 with TRBJ1-3, with TRBD1 as a possible D gene (5 bases). This CDR3 is built from 16 residues. The germline CDR1 and CDR2 sequences are MNHNS and SASEGT. V was cut by 2 bases and J by 3 bases, with 14 bases left in between. CDR3 sequence reads: CASSELGANFGNTIYF. The CDR3 DNA is TGTGCCAGCAGTGAACTAGGGGCGAACTTTGGAAACACCATATATTTT.

The chain employs TRBV19 and TRBJ1-2, with TRBD1 matching over 7 bases. Germline V gene lookup returns CDR1 LNHDA and CDR2 SQIVND (reference sequence). The CDR3 loop spans 14 amino acids. J was trimmed by 5 bases and V by 7 bases; bases with no gene match: 10. In DNA form, the CDR3 reads TGTGCCAGTAATCCCACCGGGACAGATTATGGCTACACCTTC. It codes for CASNPTGTDYGYTF.

This chain links TRBV25-1 with TRBJ2-1; 9 positions match TRBD2. With V trimmed by 10 bases and J by 6 bases, 13 bases remained unmatched. Germline lookup yields CDR1 MGHDK and CDR2 SYGVNS. There are 15 residues in the CDR3. This CDR3 reads CATETGTSSRNEQFF. Here the CDR3 DNA reads TGTGCCACCGAAACCGGGACTAGCAGTCGCAATGAGCAGTTCTTC.

This chain links TRBV5-4 with TRBJ2-1; 9 bases are shared with TRBD2. Unmatched junction bases numbered 4, after V lost 1 base and J lost 5 bases. The CDR3 spans 15 residues. Germline CDR1 is SGHNT and CDR2 is YYREEE (reference sequence). The CDR3, as DNA: TGTGCCAGCAGCTTGCGGCTAGCGGGGAACAATGAGCAGTTCTTC. Residues: CASSLRLAGNNEQFF.

The chain uses TRBV5-1 and TRBJ2-3; D unclear. This CDR3 spans 14 amino acids. Trimming removed 0 bases at V and 2 bases at J, with 7 bases between. In germline, CDR1 is SGHRS, CDR2 YFSETQ. DNA of the CDR3: TGCGCCAGCAGCTTGGATGAGATCACAGATACGCAGTATTTT. Translation gives CASSLDEITDTQYF.

The V call is TRBV5-4, the J call TRBJ2-7, with 9 bases that match TRBD2. Germline trimming cut 0 bases from V and 7 bases from J; bases unmatched to any gene: 5. The CDR3 is 14 amino acids. CDR1 and CDR2 (germline): SGHNT, YYREEE (reference sequence). The CDR3: CASSLVSGREEQYF. The CDR3 DNA sequence: TGTGCCAGCAGCTTGGTTAGCGGGAGAGAGGAGCAGTACTTC.

The chain combines TRBV9 with TRBJ2-3; the match to TRBD2 covers 11 bases. The CDR3 has 16 residues. Germline-derived CDR1 and CDR2 are SGDLS and YYNGEE. The ends lost 0 bases at V and 7 bases at J; junction bases unmatched: 7. CDR3 sequence: CASSVDPGLAANTQYF. In DNA form, the CDR3 reads TGTGCCAGCAGCGTAGATCCGGGACTAGCGGCGAATACGCAGTATTTT.

There are a few counts of this clone. The CDR3 DNA reads TGTGCTACCTCATTAGGCGGTGGTGAGTTAGATACGCAGTATTTT. Its translation is CATSLGGGELDTQYF. V is TRBV15 and J is TRBJ2-3; D not resolved. The germline V gene has CDR1 LNHNV and CDR2 YYDKDF (reference sequence). This CDR3 spans 15 amino acids.

The V call is TRBV19, the J call TRBJ2-3, with 7 nucleotides matching TRBD1. This CDR3 is built from 14 residues. After removal of 4 bases from V and 2 bases from J, the junction contained 3 bases not matched to a gene. Looked up from germline, CDR1 is LNHDA and CDR2 is SQIVND (reference sequence). CDR3 in amino acids: CASSRQGSTDTQYF. CDR3 in DNA: TGTGCCAGTAGTAGACAGGGCTCCACAGATACGCAGTATTTT.

Comments on this clone: This sample includes further DNA sequences coding for the same CDR3. The rearrangement joins TRBV5-1 to TRBJ1-3; 11 nucleotides align to TRBD1. Per the germline V gene, CDR1 is SGHRS and CDR2 is YFSETQ. The junction had 7 bases not matched to a gene; V was cut back by 5 bases and J by 0 bases. The CDR3 runs to 17 residues. For the CDR3, the DNA is TGCGCCAGCAGTCCCGGGACAGGGGGTTCCTCTGGAAACACCATATATTTT. The encoded protein is CASSPGTGGSSGNTIYF.

The rearrangement uses TRBV11-3 and TRBJ2-5; D is unclear. V shed 3 bases and J shed 5 bases, with 4 bases lying between them. Germline assignment: CDR1 SGHNT and CDR2 YENEEA. The CDR3 sequence is 11 residues long. The chain's CDR3 is CASSFQETQYF. Here the CDR3 DNA reads TGTGCCAGCAGCTTTCAGGAGACCCAGTACTTC.

This chain joins TRBV5-1 and TRBJ2-5; no firm D call. V was cut by 0 bases and J by 1 base, with 10 bases left in between. CDR3 length: 15 amino acids. Germline CDR1 SGHRS, CDR2 YFSETQ. CDR3 sequence (DNA): TGCGCCAGCAGCTTGGATCCCAGGTCCCAAGAGACCCAGTACTTC. Translation: CASSLDPRSQETQYF.

The chain has TRBV7-8 and TRBJ2-6, with TRBD1 matching 9 bases. The length of the CDR3 is 18 residues. The ends lost 2 bases at V and 0 bases at J; junction bases unmatched: 5. Germline V CDR1 and CDR2: SGHVS, FQNEAQ. The CDR3 bases are TGTGCCAGCAGCTTAAGGACAGGGGCCTACTCTGGGGCCAACGTCCTGACTTTC. This codes for CASSLRTGAYSGANVLTF.

The rearrangement joins TRBV10-1 to TRBJ2-1; TRBD1 might be the D (6 bases). This CDR3 comprises 11 residues. Trimming cost V 5 bases and J 11 bases, with 10 bases left between them. CDR1 and CDR2 (germline): WNHNN, SYGVQD (reference sequence). The CDR3 loop reads CASSSRDKQFF. The CDR3, as DNA: TGCGCCAGCAGTAGCCGGGACAAGCAGTTCTTC.

To note about this clone: The sample carries other DNA sequences with the same CDR3. The J gene is TRBJ1-6, the V gene TRBV19; 10 nucleotides agree with TRBD1. V lost 5 bases and J lost 9; bases outside the gene matches: 4. Germline V gene sequence: CDR1 LNHDA, CDR2 SQIVND (reference sequence). The CDR3 consists of 14 residues. The CDR3 DNA follows: TGTGCCAGTAGTCGCGGACAGGGGGTTTCACCCCTCCACTTT. Encoded protein: CASSRGQGVSPLHF. Using reference TRBV19 and TRBJ1-6 for the parts outside the CDR3, the full variable domain is DGGITQSPKYLFRKEGQNVTLSCEQNLNHDAMYWYRQDPGQGLRLIYYSQIVNDFQKGDIAEGYSVSREKKESFPLTVTSAQKNPTAFYLCASSRGQGVSPLHFGNGTRLTVT.

CDR3 amino acids: CASSRGTVNTEAFF. The CDR3 coding sequence is TGTGCCAGCAGTCGCGGGACAGTGAACACTGAAGCTTTCTTT. This rearrangement joins TRBV6-6 to TRBJ1-1, with 7 bases aligning to TRBD1. The CDR3 contains 14 residues. CDR1 and CDR2 (germline): MNHNY, SVGAGI (reference sequence). The V gene end was trimmed by 5 bases and the J gene end by 0 bases; junction bases not matched to a gene: 3.

This chain uses TRBV10-2 with TRBJ2-2; TRBD2 agrees at 9 bases. With 4 bases clipped from V and 3 bases from J, the junction kept 6 bases outside the gene matches. Germline CDR1 reads WSHSY; CDR2 reads SAAADI. CDR3 length equals 16 residues. CDR3 bases: TGCGCCAGCAGTGCCTACGCGGGAGGGTACACCGGGGAGCTGTTTTTT. Its protein product is CASSAYAGGYTGELFF.

In this sample, this clone turned up a few times. The chain carries TRBV19 and TRBJ2-2; D gene ambiguous. Trimming stripped 8 bases from V and 7 bases from J, with 20 bases between. The CDR3 totals 15 residues. Germline V gives CDR1 LNHDA, CDR2 SQIVND (reference sequence). The CDR3 spells CASSVGYSGIGELFF. As DNA, the CDR3 is TGTGCCAGTTCCGTTGGGTATTCAGGTATCGGGGAGCTGTTTTTT.

The rearrangement uses TRBV2 and TRBJ2-7; 7 nucleotides match TRBD1. J gave up 4 bases and V 4 bases, and 16 bases lay outside the gene matches. CDR3 size: 17 residues. Germline V CDR1 and CDR2: SNHLY, FYNNEI. CDR3 DNA sequence: TGTGCCAGCAGTGGACAGGGTGAGACGGTTGGGGGATACGAGCAGTACTTC. Amino acids: CASSGQGETVGGYEQYF.

CDR3 DNA: TGCGCCAGCAGCCAGGGACAGGAGAACACTGAAGCTTTCTTT. Translation: CASSQGQENTEAFF. The V and J genes are TRBV4-3 and TRBJ1-1, with 8 bases that match TRBD1. Germline V lookup: CDR1 LGHNA, CDR2 YSLEER. The trim removed 3 bases at V and 1 base at J, leaving 1 base unmatched. This CDR3 has 14 residues.

The chain carries TRBV5-1 and TRBJ1-4; D might be TRBD1 (6 bases). V was trimmed by 2 bases and J by 8 bases, leaving 13 bases between them. The CDR3 is made up of 14 amino acids. From germline, CDR1 is SGHRS and CDR2 YFSETQ. CDR3 protein: CASSFSGQWEKLFF. CDR3 DNA sequence: TGCGCCAGCAGCTTTAGTGGACAGTGGGAAAAACTGTTTTTT.

The chain combines TRBV29-1 with TRBJ1-4; 7 nucleotides agree with TRBD1. The CDR3 loop spans 12 amino acids. From germline, CDR1 is SQVTM and CDR2 ANQGSEA. V shed 6 bases, J shed 3 bases, and the junction held 1 base outside the gene matches. The CDR3 DNA is TGCAGCGTGGGACAGTCTAATGAAAAACTGTTTTTT. This codes for CSVGQSNEKLFF.

The chain employs TRBV6-4 and TRBJ2-7; D unresolved. The CDR3 sequence is 11 residues long. Germline V gene lookup returns CDR1 MRHNA and CDR2 SNTAGT. The V end was cut by 7 bases, the J end by 4 bases, with 8 bases between. CDR3 in amino acids: CASTPSYEQYF. In nucleotides, the CDR3 is TGTGCCAGCACCCCCAGTTACGAGCAGTACTTC.

Worth noting for this clone: Its ends do not fully match the called genes, so a read error is possible. This chain connects TRBV29-1 to TRBJ1-2; TRBD1 is a possible D gene (5 bases). This CDR3 comprises 10 residues. CDR1 is SQVTM, CDR2 ANQGSEA, per germline. The CDR3 DNA reads as TGCAGCGTCGCAGGGCGCGGCTACATCTTC. Residues: CSVAGRGYIF.

V and J are TRBV7-8 and TRBJ2-3; weak D call: TRBD2 (5 bases). The CDR3 sequence is 16 residues long. Germline V gene lookup returns CDR1 SGHVS and CDR2 FQNEAQ. The V end lost 7 bases, the J end lost 0 bases, and 17 bases lay between the germline ends. For the CDR3, the DNA is TGTGCCAGCAAAAAAACTAGTCTGAGGAGCACAGATACGCAGTATTTT. It is translated as CASKKTSLRSTDTQYF.